The 13 T cell receptor delta chains listed next were all sequenced from one sample in a study of γδ T cells in repeated Plasmodium falciparum infection. TCRdb reprocessed the multiplex PCR reads using CATT. The sample contains about 89,000 delta-chain clones, almost 1.5% of which appear only once. Vgamma9/Vdelta2+ and Vdelta2-negative gammadelta T cells were flow-sorted from PBMC for bulk sequencing. Sequenced input: gamma-delta T cells from blood. Receptors were obtained from a pool of human donors (malaria-infected and uninfected, not separated).

This clone was detected a few times. The protein that TCRdb holds for this DNA derives from a much larger clone and differs from the translated DNA at residue 13, which likely indicates a read error; the protein shown here is translated from the DNA. This sequence joins TRDV2 and TRDJ1, with 7 positions matching TRDD3. The J gene is not listed in TCRdb, so it was assigned here from a DNA match to germline. The length of the CDR3 is 19 residues. CDR1 is GEAIGNYY, CDR2 EKD, per germline. The V segment lost 0 bases and the J segment 2 bases; nucleotides outside the gene matches: 17. CDR3 nucleotide sequence: TGTGCCTGTGACACCGTACTGGGGATAAACACGGTCGCAACCGATAAACTCATCTTT. This codes for CACDTVLGINTVATDKLIF.

This clone has at least ten counts. The V call is TRDV1, the J call TRDJ1, with D perhaps TRDD3 (8 bases). Trimming removed 4 bases from V and 3 bases from J, with 36 bases in between. The CDR3 consists of 22 residues. Germline loops: CDR1 TSWWSYY, CDR2 QGS. CDR3 amino acids: CALGGPNSYAYWGRGIPDKLIF. DNA for the CDR3: TGTGCTCTTGGGGGTCCTAATTCCTACGCTTACTGGGGGCGGGGGATTCCCGATAAACTCATCTTT.

This clone turned up a few times. The mismatch at residue 12 between this DNA's translation and the TCRdb protein of a much larger clone likely reflects a read error; the protein shown is translated from the DNA. V gene assignment gives TRDV2, but the J gene was left uncalled; no DNA check was done on the table's D call, TRDD3. The CDR3 consists of 13 residues. Germline V CDR1 and CDR2: GEAIGNYY, EKD. The CDR3 DNA follows: TGTGCCTGTCTGACTGGGGGATACGAAAAACTCACCTTT. Translated: CACLTGGYEKLTF.

Regarding this clone: This sequence may be a read error, since a much larger clone differs from it by one base. This chain links TRDV1 with TRDJ1; the match to TRDD3 covers 8 bases. The J gene was not available in TCRdb and was assigned here by matching the DNA to germline segments. V lost 6 bases and J lost 3; bases outside the gene matches: 12. Germline V gene lookup returns CDR1 TSWWSYY and CDR2 QGS. This CDR3 comprises 16 residues. CDR3 nucleotides: TGTGCTCTTGGACGGAACTGGGGGCCGTACGCCGATAAACTCATCTTT. This translates into CALGRNWGPYADKLIF.

The sample holds many counts of this clone. V is TRDV1 and J is TRDJ1; perhaps TRDD3 as D (6 bases). The CDR3 is made up of 17 amino acids. In germline, CDR1 is TSWWSYY, CDR2 QGS. The V gene lost 5 bases and the J gene lost 0 bases, with 19 bases spanning the gap. CDR3 sequence: CALGSPGGAANTDKLIF. CDR3 nucleotides: TGTGCTCTTGGGTCGCCCGGGGGAGCCGCGAACACCGATAAACTCATCTTT.

In regard to this clone: The protein recorded in TCRdb matches a much larger clone and deviates from this DNA's translation at residue 5, suggesting a read error; the protein here is obtained by translating the DNA. CDR3 region: CACDAGLGDPTDKLIF. DNA of the CDR3: TGTGCCTGTGACGCGGGACTGGGGGACCCCACCGATAAACTCATCTTT. This chain connects TRDV2 to TRDJ1; 9 positions agree with TRDD3. No J gene is reported in TCRdb; it was inferred here by comparing the DNA with germline. V shed 3 bases and J 1 base; nucleotides not matched to a gene: 8. Germline CDR1 and CDR2: GEAIGNYY and EKD. The CDR3 has 16 amino acids.

On this clone: Since a far larger clone is one base different, this is likely a read error. The DNA is left out, because the CDR3 cannot be placed on it with certainty; the CDR3 is given as TCRdb lists it. Other DNA sequences within the sample encode an identical CDR3. V usage is TRDV2 and J usage is TRDJ1; TRDD3, the D gene given by the table, was not confirmed from the DNA. Inclusive of both ends, the CDR3 amounts to 18 amino acids. Germline CDR1 GEAIGNYY, CDR2 EKD. CDR3 in amino acids: CACDTVAEGIRHTDKLIF.

V gene TRDV2 combines with J gene TRDJ4; possibly TRDD3 for D (6 bases). TCRdb gives no J gene; it was assigned here by matching the DNA to germline. The CDR3 contains 12 residues. Trimming pared 5 bases from V and 5 bases from J, leaving 14 bases between. Germline loops: CDR1 GEAIGNYY, CDR2 EKD. The CDR3 sequence: CACGATGYPLIF. CDR3 bases: TGTGCCTGTGGCGCGACTGGATACCCCCTGATCTTT.

The table lists this clone with many counts. V and J are TRDV3 and TRDJ1, with TRDD3 matching over 11 bases. V lost 2 bases to trimming and J lost 6 bases; unmatched junction nucleotides: 17. This CDR3 comprises 17 residues. Germline V gene lookup returns CDR1 TVYSNPD and CDR2 GDNSRS (reference sequence). The chain's CDR3 is CAFRFFQLGDSPNKLIF. The CDR3 region has the DNA TGTGCCTTTCGTTTCTTCCAACTGGGGGATAGCCCCAATAAACTCATCTTT.

As for this clone: The protein that TCRdb holds for this DNA derives from a much larger clone and differs from the translated DNA at residue 13, which likely indicates a read error; the protein shown here is translated from the DNA. The J gene is TRDJ1, the V gene TRDV1; the match to TRDD3 covers 9 bases. TCRdb gives no J gene; it was assigned here by matching the DNA to germline. CDR3 size: 20 residues. Germline lookup yields CDR1 TSWWSYY and CDR2 QGS. Trimming removed 3 bases from V and 0 bases from J; junction bases left unmatched: 17. The CDR3 sequence is CALGEARRLGDPRYTDKLIF. The CDR3, as DNA: TGTGCTCTTGGGGAGGCTAGGAGGCTGGGGGATCCTAGGTACACCGATAAACTCATCTTT.

This clone appeared a few times. The protein given by TCRdb reflects a much larger clone and differs at residue 3 from this DNA's translation, likely from a read error; the protein shown is the DNA's translation. The chain combines TRDV1 with TRDJ1; TRDD3 agrees at 11 bases. TCRdb gives no J gene; it was assigned here by matching the DNA to germline. The CDR3 loop spans 23 amino acids. Germline loops: CDR1 TSWWSYY, CDR2 QGS. This CDR3 is CAPGTAIPHWGIFTSIYTDKLIF. Here the CDR3 DNA reads TGTGCTCCTGGGACCGCAATTCCGCACTGGGGGATATTCACATCCATTTACACCGATAAACTCATCTTT.

Notes on this clone: TCRdb assigns this DNA the protein of a much larger clone, which departs from its translation at residue 16; this likely reflects a read error, and the protein shown comes from translating the DNA. The V gene is TRDV1, the J gene TRDJ1; the D call may be TRDD2 or TRDD3 (5 bases each). The J gene, left out of TCRdb, was set here by checking the DNA against germline. V lost 0 bases, J lost 3 bases, and 29 bases lay in between. There are 21 residues in the CDR3. Germline CDR1 is TSWWSYY and CDR2 is QGS. In DNA, the CDR3 is TGTGCTCTTGGGGAACTAGAGGAAGTGCCCATGCCCTACTGGTACGCCGATAAACTCATCTTT. Amino acid sequence: CALGELEEVPMPYWYADKLIF.

This clone was seen a few times. A far larger clone lies a single base away; this is likely a read error. Within the sample, other DNA sequences also encode this same CDR3. This chain links TRDV2 with TRDJ3, with 10 bases fitting TRDD3. The CDR3 covers 22 residues. The germline V gene has CDR1 GEAIGNYY and CDR2 EKD. CDR3 sequence (DNA): TGTGCTTGTGACACCGTGAGTACTGGGGGATTCCAGGGCTCCTGGGACACCCGACAGATGTTTTTC. Its translation is CACDTVSTGGFQGSWDTRQMFF.